This T cell receptor beta chain was captured by sequencing in a study of T cell repertoires in cytomegalovirus infection. About the research overall: Public TCR beta signatures were indicative of both CMV infection and a matching HLA type.

This CDR3 contains 13 residues. Trimming pared 0 bases from V and 0 bases from J, leaving 3 bases between. Germline assignment: CDR1 DFQATT and CDR2 SNEGSKA (reference sequence). TCRdb reanalysed the reads using MiXCR and keeps one entry per CDR3 protein. The table includes 150,000 to 200,000 distinct CDR3 sequences, under 25% detected once. Broader study findings: The cumulative frequency of public TCR beta families distinguished individuals who carried CMV together with the relevant HLA. The response measured ex vivo was dominated by TCR beta clonotypes (HLA-C-restricted and CMV-specific).

For this clonotype: What it binds is unknown.

The TCR was taken from a human donor in good health (CMV status not recorded). Some clones in this sample may be carry-over from other donors' samples. V and J are TRBV20-1 and TRBJ1-5; no clear D gene. Material: PBMCs. The CDR3 region is CSAREDSNQPQHF. The CDR3 nucleotides read TGCAGTGCTAGAGAGGATAGCAATCAGCCCCAGCATTTT.